These 14 T cell receptor beta chains originate from one sample sequenced in a study of CD8+ T cells in alopecia areata. As to treatment: oral pan-JAK inhibitor, 5-10 mg twice daily. Extracted from the samples, RNA was reverse transcribed into cDNA to serve as the sequencing template. Clones were read by immunoSEQ multiplex PCR, and TCRdb kept only the in-frame ones, dropping some. The sample lists 150,000 to 200,000 clones; around three fifths were seen once. The specimen was CD4+ T cells sorted from blood, collected at roughly week 49, from a patient treated with tofacitinib. These receptors originate from a human donor with alopecia areata.

The V gene is TRBV4-3, the J gene TRBJ1-5; D not certain. CDR3 length equals 11 residues. The germline V and J ends were trimmed by 0 bases and 14 bases, with 8 bases remaining between them. Germline CDR1 is LGHNA and CDR2 is YSLEER. The CDR3 loop reads CASSQEGREHF. CDR3 nucleotide sequence: TGCGCCAGCAGCCAAGAGGGGAGGGAGCATTTT.

This chain's CDR3 is CASSPKGAFQFF. CDR3 nucleotide sequence: TGTGCCAGCAGCCCGAAGGGGGCGTTCCAGTTCTTC. This chain uses TRBV7-9 with TRBJ2-1; 7 bases align to TRBD1. V shed 5 bases and J 13 bases; nucleotides not matched to a gene: 8. The germline gives CDR1 SEHNR, CDR2 FQNEAQ (reference sequence). The CDR3 runs to 12 residues.

CDR3 nucleotide sequence: TGCGCCAGCAGCCAAGATCCGGACAGGGCCCAAAGCTCCTACGAGCAGTACTTC. It yields the protein CASSQDPDRAQSSYEQYF. This chain joins TRBV4-1 and TRBJ2-7; 8 nucleotides line up with TRBD1. Germline assignment: CDR1 MGHRA and CDR2 YSYEKL. V was pared by 0 bases and J by 0 bases, with 10 bases of the junction left unmatched. The CDR3 length is 18 residues.

The chain is built from TRBV10-2 and TRBJ2-4; D unresolved. Germline V gene data show CDR1 as WSHSY and CDR2 as SAAADI. The germline V and J ends were trimmed by 3 bases and 4 bases, with 7 bases remaining between them. The CDR3 is 13 amino acids. The CDR3 nucleotides are TGCGCCAGCAGTGACAGGAGTAAAAACATTCAGTACTTC. Translated, it gives CASSDRSKNIQYF.

Only a few counts were recorded for this clone. The rearrangement uses TRBV7-2 and TRBJ1-5; no definite D call. Trimming took off 1 base at V and 5 bases at J, with 6 bases between the two ends. The CDR3 sequence is 13 residues long. CDR1 SGHTA and CDR2 FQGNSA come from the germline V gene. DNA of the CDR3: TGTGCCAGCAGCTTAGATAAGGATCAGCCCCAGCATTTT. It specifies CASSLDKDQPQHF.

The rearrangement uses TRBV5-1 and TRBJ2-5; no clear D gene. The CDR3 spans 13 residues. V shed 3 bases and J shed 0 bases, with 6 bases lying between them. Germline lookup yields CDR1 SGHRS and CDR2 YFSETQ. The CDR3 nucleotides read TGCGCCAGCAGCTCTCAGAACCAAGAGACCCAGTACTTC. As protein: CASSSQNQETQYF.

This chain links TRBV18 with TRBJ2-2; D remains unclear. Germline V gene sequence: CDR1 KGHSH, CDR2 LQKENI. CDR3 length: 15 amino acids. V lost 2 bases to trimming and J lost 1 base, with 8 bases between them. This CDR3 is CASSPRRQNTGELFF. The CDR3 DNA reads TGTGCCAGCTCACCAAGGCGACAGAACACCGGGGAGCTGTTTTTT.

In this sample, this clone turned up a few times. The J gene is TRBJ2-7, the V gene TRBV30, with TRBD2 as a possible D gene (6 bases). The CDR3 is 15 amino acids. From germline, CDR1 is GTSNPN and CDR2 SVGIG (reference sequence). Trimming stripped 0 bases from V and 6 bases from J, with 18 bases between. CDR3 nucleotides: TGTGCCTGGAGTGTAGGAGGGGCGTCAAGGGCCGAGCAGTACTTC. Protein: CAWSVGGASRAEQYF.

J is TRBJ1-6 and V is TRBV5-6, with 7 bases matching TRBD1. V lost 6 bases, J lost 8 bases, and 11 bases stayed unmatched. The germline CDR1 and CDR2 sequences are SGHDT and YYEEEE. The CDR3 has 15 amino acids. The CDR3 DNA sequence: TGTGCCAGCAATAAGGGGGCCCAAAGAGATTCACCCCTCCACTTT. Residues: CASNKGAQRDSPLHF.

This clone was detected once. The chain employs TRBV29-1 and TRBJ1-1; TRBD1 might be the D (6 bases). The CDR3 runs 13 residues. Germline assignment: CDR1 SQVTM and CDR2 ANQGSEA. Trimming pared 5 bases from V and 1 base from J, leaving 11 bases between. CDR3 residues: CSVSRQENTEAFF. The CDR3 DNA reads TGCAGCGTTAGCAGACAGGAGAACACTGAAGCTTTCTTT.

This chain uses TRBV29-1 with TRBJ2-5, with D possibly TRBD1 on 6 matching bases. Trimming pared 5 bases from V and 4 bases from J, leaving 17 bases between. Germline CDR1 and CDR2: SQVTM and ANQGSEA. CDR3 size: 14 residues. DNA of the CDR3: TGCAGCGTTCCAAGCCTGGGGGCCAGAGAGACCCAGTACTTC. Its translation is CSVPSLGARETQYF.

The J gene is TRBJ1-4, the V gene TRBV30; D perhaps matches TRBD1 (5 bases). V dropped 2 bases and J dropped 4 bases, with 11 bases sitting between them. Per germline, CDR1 GTSNPN and CDR2 SVGIG (reference sequence). The length of the CDR3 is 14 residues. The CDR3 DNA follows: TGTGCCTGGAGTCACCTGGGGGGTAATGAAAAACTGTTTTTT. It translates to CAWSHLGGNEKLFF.

This sequence joins TRBV4-1 and TRBJ2-1; no clear D gene. Germline V gene sequence: CDR1 MGHRA, CDR2 YSYEKL. V was pared by 0 bases and J by 10 bases, with 19 bases between. This CDR3 is 16 amino acids long. CDR3 in amino acids: CASSQDSHRRRGEQFF. The CDR3 region has the DNA TGCGCCAGCAGCCAAGATTCACACCGCCGTCGTGGGGAGCAGTTCTTC.

The J gene is TRBJ1-2, the V gene TRBV7-2, with 10 bases identical to TRBD1. CDR3 length: 13 residues. The germline V gene encodes CDR1 SGHTA and CDR2 FQGNSA. V shed 6 bases, J shed 8 bases, and the junction held 6 bases outside the gene matches. CDR3 nucleotides: TGTGCCAGCAGACGACAGGGGGCAGACGGCTACACCTTC. Translation: CASRRQGADGYTF.